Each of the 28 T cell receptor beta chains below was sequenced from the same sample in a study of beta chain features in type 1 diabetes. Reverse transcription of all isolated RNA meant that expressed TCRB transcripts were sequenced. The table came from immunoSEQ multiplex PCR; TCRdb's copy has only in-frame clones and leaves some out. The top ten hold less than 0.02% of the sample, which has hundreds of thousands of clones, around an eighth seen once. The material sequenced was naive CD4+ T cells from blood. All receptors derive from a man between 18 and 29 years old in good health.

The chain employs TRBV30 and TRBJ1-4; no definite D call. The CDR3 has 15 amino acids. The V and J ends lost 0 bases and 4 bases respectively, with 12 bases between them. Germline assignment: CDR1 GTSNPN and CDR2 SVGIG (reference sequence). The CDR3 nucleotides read TGTGCCTGGAGTGTTATCCAGGCCTTTAATGAAAAACTGTTTTTT. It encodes CAWSVIQAFNEKLFF. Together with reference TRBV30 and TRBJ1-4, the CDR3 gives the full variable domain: SQTIHQWPATLVQPVGSPLSLECTVEGTSNPNLYWYRQAAGRGLQLLFYSVGIGQISSEVPQNLSASRPQDRQFILSSKKLLLSDSGFYLCAWSVIQAFNEKLFFGSGTQLSVL.

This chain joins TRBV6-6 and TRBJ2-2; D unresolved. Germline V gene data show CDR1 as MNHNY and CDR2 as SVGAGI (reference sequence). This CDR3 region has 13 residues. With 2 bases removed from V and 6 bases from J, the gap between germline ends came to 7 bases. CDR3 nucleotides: TGTGCCAGCAGTTACCTGGTAGCCGGGGAGCTGTTTTTT. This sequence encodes CASSYLVAGELFF.

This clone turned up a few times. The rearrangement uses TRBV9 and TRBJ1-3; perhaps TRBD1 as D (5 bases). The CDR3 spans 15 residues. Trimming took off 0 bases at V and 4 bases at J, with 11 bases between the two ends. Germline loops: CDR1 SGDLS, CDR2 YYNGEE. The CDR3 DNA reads TGTGCCAGCAGCGTAGCCGACAGCGCGGGAAACACCATATATTTT. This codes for CASSVADSAGNTIYF.

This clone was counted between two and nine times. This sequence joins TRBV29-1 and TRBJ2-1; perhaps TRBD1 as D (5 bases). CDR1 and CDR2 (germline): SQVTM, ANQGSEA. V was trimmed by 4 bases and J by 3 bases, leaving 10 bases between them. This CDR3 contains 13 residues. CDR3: CSVAQGYYNEQFF. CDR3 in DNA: TGCAGCGTTGCTCAGGGTTACTACAATGAGCAGTTCTTC.

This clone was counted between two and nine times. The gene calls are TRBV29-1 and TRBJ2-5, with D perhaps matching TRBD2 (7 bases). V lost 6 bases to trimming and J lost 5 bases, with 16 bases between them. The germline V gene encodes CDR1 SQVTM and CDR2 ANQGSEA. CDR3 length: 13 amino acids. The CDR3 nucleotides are TGCAGCGTCCAGTGGGGGGGGCTGGAGACCCAGTACTTC. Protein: CSVQWGGLETQYF.

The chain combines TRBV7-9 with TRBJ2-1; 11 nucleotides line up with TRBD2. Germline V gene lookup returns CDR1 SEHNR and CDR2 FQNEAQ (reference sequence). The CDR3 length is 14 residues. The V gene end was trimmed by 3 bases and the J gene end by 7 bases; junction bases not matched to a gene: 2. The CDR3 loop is CASSFGTSGNEQFF. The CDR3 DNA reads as TGTGCCAGCAGCTTTGGGACTAGCGGAAATGAGCAGTTCTTC. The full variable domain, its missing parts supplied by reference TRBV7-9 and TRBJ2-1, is DTGVSQNPRHKITKRGQNVTFRCDPISEHNRLYWYRQTLGQGPEFLTYFQNEAQLEKSRLLSDRFSAERPKGSFSTLEIQRTEQGDSAMYLCASSFGTSGNEQFFGPGTRLTVL.

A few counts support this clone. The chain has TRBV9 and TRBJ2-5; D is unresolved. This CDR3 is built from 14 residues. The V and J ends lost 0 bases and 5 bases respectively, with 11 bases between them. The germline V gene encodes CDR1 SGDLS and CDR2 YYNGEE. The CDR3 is CASSVGVVGETQYF. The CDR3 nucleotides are TGTGCCAGCAGCGTAGGAGTAGTCGGGGAGACCCAGTACTTC.

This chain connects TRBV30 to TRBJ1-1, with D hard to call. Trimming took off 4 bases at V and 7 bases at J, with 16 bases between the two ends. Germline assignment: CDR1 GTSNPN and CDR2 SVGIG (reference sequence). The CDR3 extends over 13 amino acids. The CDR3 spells CAWNSYSAGEAFF. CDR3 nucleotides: TGTGCCTGGAACTCCTACTCGGCAGGTGAAGCTTTCTTT.

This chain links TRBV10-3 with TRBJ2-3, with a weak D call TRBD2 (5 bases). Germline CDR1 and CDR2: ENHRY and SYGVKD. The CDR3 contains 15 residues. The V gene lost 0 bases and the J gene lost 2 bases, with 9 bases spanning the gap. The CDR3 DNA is TGTGCCATCAGTGAGTCAGGGAGCTACACAGATACGCAGTATTTT. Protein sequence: CAISESGSYTDTQYF.

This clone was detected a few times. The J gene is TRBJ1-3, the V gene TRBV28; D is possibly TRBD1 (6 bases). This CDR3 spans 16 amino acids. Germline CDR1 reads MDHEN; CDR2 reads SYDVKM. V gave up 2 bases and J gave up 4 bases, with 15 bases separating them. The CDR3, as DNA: TGTGCCAGCAGTTTACTACAGGGTGGTTCGGGAAACACCATATATTTT. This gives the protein CASSLLQGGSGNTIYF. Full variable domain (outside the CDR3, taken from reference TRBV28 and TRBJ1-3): DVKVTQSSRYLVKRTGEKVFLECVQDMDHENMFWYRQDPGLGLRLIYFSYDVKMKEKGDIPEGYSVSREKKERFSLILESASTNQTSMYLCASSLLQGGSGNTIYFGEGSWLTVV.

CDR3 protein: CASYTSGSYNEQFF. The CDR3 nucleotides read TGTGCCAGCTACACTAGCGGCTCATACAATGAGCAGTTCTTC. The chain recombines TRBV27 with TRBJ2-1; 8 nucleotides align to TRBD2. Per the germline V gene, CDR1 is MNHEY and CDR2 is SMNVEV (reference sequence). Germline trimming cut 8 bases from V and 4 bases from J; bases unmatched to any gene: 7. This CDR3 comprises 14 residues.

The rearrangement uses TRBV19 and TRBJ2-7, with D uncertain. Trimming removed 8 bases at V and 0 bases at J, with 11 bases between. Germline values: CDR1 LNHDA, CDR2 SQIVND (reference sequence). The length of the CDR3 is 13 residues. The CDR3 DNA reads TGTGCCAGTGGTAGAGCGACCTCCTACGAGCAGTACTTC. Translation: CASGRATSYEQYF.

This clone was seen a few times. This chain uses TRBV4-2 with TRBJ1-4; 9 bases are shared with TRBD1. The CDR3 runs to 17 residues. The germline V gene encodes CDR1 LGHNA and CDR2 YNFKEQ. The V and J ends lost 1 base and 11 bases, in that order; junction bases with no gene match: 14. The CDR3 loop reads CASSQAGGGQGIGKLFF. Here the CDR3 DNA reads TGTGCCAGCAGCCAAGCTGGTGGGGGACAGGGCATCGGCAAACTGTTTTTT.

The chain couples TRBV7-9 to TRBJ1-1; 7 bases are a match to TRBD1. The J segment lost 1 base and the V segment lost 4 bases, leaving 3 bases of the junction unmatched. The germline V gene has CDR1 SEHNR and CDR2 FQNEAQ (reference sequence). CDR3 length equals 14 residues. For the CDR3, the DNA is TGTGCCAGCAGCTACGACAGGGCGAACACTGAAGCTTTCTTT. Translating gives CASSYDRANTEAFF.

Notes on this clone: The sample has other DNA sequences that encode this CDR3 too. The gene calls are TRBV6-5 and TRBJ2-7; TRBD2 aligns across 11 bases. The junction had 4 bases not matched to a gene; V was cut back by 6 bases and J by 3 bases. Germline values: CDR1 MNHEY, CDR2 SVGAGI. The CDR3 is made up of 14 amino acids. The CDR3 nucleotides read TGTGCCAGCAGATTAGCGGGAGGGCTCTACGAGCAGTACTTC. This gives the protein CASRLAGGLYEQYF.

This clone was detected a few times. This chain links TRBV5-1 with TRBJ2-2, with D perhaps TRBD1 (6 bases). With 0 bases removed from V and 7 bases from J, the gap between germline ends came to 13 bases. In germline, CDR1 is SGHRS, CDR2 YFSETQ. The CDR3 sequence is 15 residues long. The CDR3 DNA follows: TGCGCCAGCAGCTTGGACAGGGTCCCTATCGGGGAGCTGTTTTTT. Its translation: CASSLDRVPIGELFF.

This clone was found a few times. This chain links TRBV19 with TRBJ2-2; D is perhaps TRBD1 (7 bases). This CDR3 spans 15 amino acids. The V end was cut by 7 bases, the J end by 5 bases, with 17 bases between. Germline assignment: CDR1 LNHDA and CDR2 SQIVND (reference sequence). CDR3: CASTGGTVRTGELFF. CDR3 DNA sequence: TGTGCCAGTACCGGAGGGACAGTTAGAACCGGGGAGCTGTTTTTT.

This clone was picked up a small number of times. The CDR3 here is CAISGGQVGTEAFF. CDR3 DNA: TGTGCCATCAGTGGTGGACAGGTCGGAACTGAAGCTTTCTTT. The genes are TRBV10-3 and TRBJ1-1; 7 bases are shared with TRBD1. V was clipped by 4 bases and J by 5 bases; unmatched bases: 7. The CDR3 runs to 14 residues. Germline CDR1 reads ENHRY; CDR2 reads SYGVKD.

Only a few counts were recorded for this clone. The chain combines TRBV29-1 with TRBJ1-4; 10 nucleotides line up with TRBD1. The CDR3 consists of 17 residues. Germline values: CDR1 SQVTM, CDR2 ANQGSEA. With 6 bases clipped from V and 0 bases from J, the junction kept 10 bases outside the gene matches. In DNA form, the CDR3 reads TGCAGCGTGGCCGGGACAGGGGATTATGCAACTAATGAAAAACTGTTTTTT. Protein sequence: CSVAGTGDYATNEKLFF.

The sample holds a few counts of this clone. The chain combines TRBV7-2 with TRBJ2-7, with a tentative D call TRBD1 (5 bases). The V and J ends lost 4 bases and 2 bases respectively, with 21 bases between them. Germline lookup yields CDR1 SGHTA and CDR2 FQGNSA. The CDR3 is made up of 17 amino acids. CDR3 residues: CASSSPHRKGRPYEQYF. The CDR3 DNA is TGTGCCAGCAGCTCGCCCCACAGGAAGGGCCGGCCCTACGAGCAGTACTTC.

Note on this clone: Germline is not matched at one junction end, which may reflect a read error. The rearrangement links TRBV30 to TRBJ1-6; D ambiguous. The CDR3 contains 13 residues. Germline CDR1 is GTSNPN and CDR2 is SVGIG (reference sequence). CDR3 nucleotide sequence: TGTGCCTGGAGTGTAAGCTATAATCCACCCCTCCACTTT. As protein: CAWSVSYNPPLHF.

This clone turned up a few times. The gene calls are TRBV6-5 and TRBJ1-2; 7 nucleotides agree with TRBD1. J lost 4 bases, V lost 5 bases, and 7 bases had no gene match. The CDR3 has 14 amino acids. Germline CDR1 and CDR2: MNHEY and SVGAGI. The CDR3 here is CASSPTGWGYGYTF. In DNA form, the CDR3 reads TGTGCCAGCAGTCCGACAGGGTGGGGCTATGGCTACACCTTC.

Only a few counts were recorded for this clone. CDR3 protein: CAWSVWGDTEAFF. CDR3 DNA sequence: TGTGCCTGGAGTGTGTGGGGAGACACTGAAGCTTTCTTT. J is TRBJ1-1 and V is TRBV30; D is unclear. Germline lookup yields CDR1 GTSNPN and CDR2 SVGIG (reference sequence). Trimming took 0 bases from V and 3 from J, leaving 8 bases between them. The CDR3 sequence is 13 residues long.

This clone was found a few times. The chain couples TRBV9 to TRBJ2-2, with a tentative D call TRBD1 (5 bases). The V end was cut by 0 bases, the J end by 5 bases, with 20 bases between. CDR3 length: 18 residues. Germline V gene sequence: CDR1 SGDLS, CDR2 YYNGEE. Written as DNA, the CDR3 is TGTGCCAGCAGCGTAGCCGGATTATCAGGGCTAGGTACCGGGGAGCTGTTTTTT. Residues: CASSVAGLSGLGTGELFF.

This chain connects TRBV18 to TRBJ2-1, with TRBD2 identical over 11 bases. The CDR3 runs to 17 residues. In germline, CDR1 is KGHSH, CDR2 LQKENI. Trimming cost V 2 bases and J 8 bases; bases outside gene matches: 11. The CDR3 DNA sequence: TGTGCCAGCTCACCAATGTCTAGCGGGAGGAAGAGTGATGAGCAGTTCTTC. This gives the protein CASSPMSSGRKSDEQFF.

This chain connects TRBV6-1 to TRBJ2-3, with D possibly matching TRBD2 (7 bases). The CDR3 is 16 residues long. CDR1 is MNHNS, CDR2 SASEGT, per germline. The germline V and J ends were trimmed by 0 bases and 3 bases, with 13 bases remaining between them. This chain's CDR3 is CASSEAAGATTDTQYF. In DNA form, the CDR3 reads TGTGCCAGCAGTGAAGCGGCGGGGGCTACGACAGATACGCAGTATTTT.

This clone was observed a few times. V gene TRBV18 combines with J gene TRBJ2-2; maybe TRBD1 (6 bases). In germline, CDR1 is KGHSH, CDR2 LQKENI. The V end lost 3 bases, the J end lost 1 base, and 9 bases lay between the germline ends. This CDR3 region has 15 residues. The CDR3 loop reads CASSPQTGNTGELFF. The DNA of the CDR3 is TGTGCCAGCTCACCTCAGACAGGGAACACCGGGGAGCTGTTTTTT.

Here the CDR3 DNA reads TGTGCCAGCAGCCGTCGACTAGCGGGATACTCCGGGGAGCTGTTTTTT. Amino acids: CASSRRLAGYSGELFF. The chain has TRBV27 and TRBJ2-2; the match to TRBD2 covers 11 bases. CDR3 size: 16 residues. In germline, CDR1 is MNHEY, CDR2 SMNVEV (reference sequence). With V trimmed by 6 bases and J by 6 bases, 9 bases remained unmatched.